This T cell receptor (beta chain) was sequenced in a study of shared clonotypes between healthy human individuals. Study as a whole: Donors had three CD4 naive, three CD4 memory, two CD8 naive and one CD8 memory plate apiece. Overall study results and limits: Across subsets, estimated richness was generally greater for naive than for memory populations. In contrast to clonotypes shared by all four donors, non-shared clonotypes had lower generation probabilities. It was expected that sequencing depth would affect clonotype sharing among donors.

Concerning this clone: The target antigen is unknown.

Some clones are missing from TCRdb's copy, which holds only in-frame ones; the method was immunoSEQ multiplex PCR. The sample consists of just over 2,000,000 clones, over 85% of them appearing once. Naive CD8 cells, CD45RO-negative and positively selected for CCR7, excluded terminally differentiated effector memory CD45RA+ cells. The germline V gene has CDR1 MNHEY and CDR2 SMNVEV (reference sequence). This CDR3 is built from 17 residues. The germline V and J ends were trimmed by 5 bases and 0 bases, with 20 bases remaining between them. The receptor was isolated from a man aged 18-30 years in good health. Material: naive CD8+ T cells sorted from blood. The rearrangement joins TRBV27 to TRBJ2-7; D gene unclear. CDR3 amino acids: CASSAQIPSWPSYEQYF. The CDR3 bases are TGTGCCAGCAGTGCCCAAATCCCTAGTTGGCCCTCCTACGAGCAGTACTTC.